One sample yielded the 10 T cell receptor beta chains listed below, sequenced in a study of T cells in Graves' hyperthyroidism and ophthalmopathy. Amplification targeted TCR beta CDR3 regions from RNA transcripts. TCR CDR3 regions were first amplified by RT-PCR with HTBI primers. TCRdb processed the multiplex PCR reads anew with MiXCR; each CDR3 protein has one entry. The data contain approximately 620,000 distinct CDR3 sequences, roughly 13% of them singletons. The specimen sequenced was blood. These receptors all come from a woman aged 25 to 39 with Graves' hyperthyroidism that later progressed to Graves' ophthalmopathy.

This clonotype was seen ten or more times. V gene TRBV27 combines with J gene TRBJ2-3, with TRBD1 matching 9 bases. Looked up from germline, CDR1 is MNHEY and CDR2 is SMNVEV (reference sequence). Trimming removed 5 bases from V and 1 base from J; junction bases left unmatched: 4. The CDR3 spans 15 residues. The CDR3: CASSPRDRGTDTQYF. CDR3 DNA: TGTGCCAGCAGTCCCCGGGACAGGGGCACAGATACGCAGTATTTT.

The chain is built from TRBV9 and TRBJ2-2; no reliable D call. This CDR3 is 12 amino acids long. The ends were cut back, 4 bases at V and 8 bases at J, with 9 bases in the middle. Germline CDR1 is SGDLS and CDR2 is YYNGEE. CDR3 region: CASSQVTGELFF. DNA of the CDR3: TGTGCCAGCAGCCAAGTCACGGGGGAGCTGTTTTTT.

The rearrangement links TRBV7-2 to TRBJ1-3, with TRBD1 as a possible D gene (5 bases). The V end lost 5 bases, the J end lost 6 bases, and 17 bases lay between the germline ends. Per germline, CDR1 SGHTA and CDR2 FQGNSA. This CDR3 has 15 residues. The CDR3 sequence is CASSPETAGANTIYF. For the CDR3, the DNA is TGTGCCAGCAGCCCGGAGACAGCAGGTGCAAACACCATATATTTT.

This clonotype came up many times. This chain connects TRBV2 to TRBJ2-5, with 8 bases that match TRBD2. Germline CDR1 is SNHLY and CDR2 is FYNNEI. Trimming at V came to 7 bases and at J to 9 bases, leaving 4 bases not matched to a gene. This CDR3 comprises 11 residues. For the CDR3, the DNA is TGTGCCAGCATACTAGCGGCCGCCCAGTACTTC. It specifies CASILAAAQYF.

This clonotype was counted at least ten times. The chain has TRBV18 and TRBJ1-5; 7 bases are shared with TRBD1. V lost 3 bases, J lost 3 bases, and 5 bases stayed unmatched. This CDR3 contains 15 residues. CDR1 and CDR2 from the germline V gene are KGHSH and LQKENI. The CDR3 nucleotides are TGTGCCAGCTCACCCGGGACAGCCGACAATCAGCCCCAGCATTTT. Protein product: CASSPGTADNQPQHF.

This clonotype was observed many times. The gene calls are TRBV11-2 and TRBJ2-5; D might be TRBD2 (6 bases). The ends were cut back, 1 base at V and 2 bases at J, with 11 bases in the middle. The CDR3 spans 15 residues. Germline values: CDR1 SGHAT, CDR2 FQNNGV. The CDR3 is CASSLAGGLQETQYF. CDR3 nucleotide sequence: TGTGCCAGCAGCTTAGCTGGGGGGTTGCAAGAGACCCAGTACTTC. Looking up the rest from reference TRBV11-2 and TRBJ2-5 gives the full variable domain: EAGVAQSPRYKIIEKRQSVAFWCNPISGHATLYWYQQILGQGPKLLIQFQNNGVVDDSQLPKDRFSAERLKGVDSTLKIQPAKLEDSAVYLCASSLAGGLQETQYFGPGTRLLVL.

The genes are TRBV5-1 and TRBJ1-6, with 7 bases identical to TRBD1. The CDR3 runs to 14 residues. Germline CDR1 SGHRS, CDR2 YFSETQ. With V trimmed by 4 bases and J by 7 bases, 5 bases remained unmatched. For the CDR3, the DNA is TGCGCCAGCAGCACCGGACAGGAAAATTCACCCCTCCACTTT. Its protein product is CASSTGQENSPLHF.

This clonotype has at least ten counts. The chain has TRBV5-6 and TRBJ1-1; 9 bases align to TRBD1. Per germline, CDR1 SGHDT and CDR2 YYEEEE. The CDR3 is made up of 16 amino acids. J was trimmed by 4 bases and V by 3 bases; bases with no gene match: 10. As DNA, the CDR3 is TGTGCCAGCAGCTCCCCCGGGACAGGGTATGCCACTGAAGCTTTCTTT. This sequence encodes CASSSPGTGYATEAFF.

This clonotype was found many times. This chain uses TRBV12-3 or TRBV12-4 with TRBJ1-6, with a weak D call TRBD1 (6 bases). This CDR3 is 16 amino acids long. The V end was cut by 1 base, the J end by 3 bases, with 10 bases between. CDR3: CASSLGQEVYNSPLHF. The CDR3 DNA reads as TGTGCCAGCAGTTTAGGACAGGAGGTCTATAATTCACCCCTCCACTTT.

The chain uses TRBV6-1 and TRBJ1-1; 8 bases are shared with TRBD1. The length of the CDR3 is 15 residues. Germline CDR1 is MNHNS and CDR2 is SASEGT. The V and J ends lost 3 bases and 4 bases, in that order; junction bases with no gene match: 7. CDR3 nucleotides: TGTGCCAGCAGTGACGTAAACAGGGGGGGCACTGAAGCTTTCTTT. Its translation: CASSDVNRGGTEAFF.